This T cell receptor beta chain is from a study of T cell repertoires in cytomegalovirus infection. Overall study findings and caveats: Ex vivo, HLA-C-restricted CMV-specific TCR beta clonotypes prevailed over the rest of the response.

Each CDR3 protein is one row after TCRdb ran MiXCR on the reads. Among about 330,000 distinct CDR3 sequences listed, 8% to 9.5% were seen once. The CDR3 spans 16 residues. Germline V gene sequence: CDR1 MNHEY, CDR2 SVGAGI. V lost 5 bases, J lost 5 bases, and 12 bases stayed unmatched. For this clonotype: The antigen is undetermined.

The sample was PBMCs. The sequence came from a human donor in good health (CMV status not recorded). Some clones in this sample may be carry-over from other donors' samples. V and J are TRBV6-5 and TRBJ2-1, with 7 bases aligning to TRBD2. The CDR3 DNA sequence: TGTGCCAGCAGTCGTTTTGGCGGGAGAGGAGACAATGAGCAGTTCTTC. Translation gives CASSRFGGRGDNEQFF.